This T cell receptor (beta chain) was observed in a study of blood T cell repertoires in COVID-19 (dated by TCRdb to about 2020). Describing the broader study: Collaborator samples came from the United States, Italy and Spain and covered acute and convalescent phases of COVID-19. A de-identified subject ID, COVID-19 status, age in years and sex were almost always included in the sample metadata. The prospective study material was composed of cDNA or gDNA derived from T cells, B-cell-depleted T cells, or PBMCs. Samples came from the ongoing ImmuneRACE study (first 160 participants) plus 1,254 subjects from 6 global collaborators. Where available, HLA class I and class II types were taken from metadata supplied by the sample provider and were not determined by assay-based typing. Deeply sampled blood TCRbeta repertoires from subjects exposed to, actively infected with, or recovered from COVID-19 were included in the dataset. A freely available public database, intended as a resource for researchers studying the immune response to SARS-CoV-2, is where the repertoires were released.

The collaborating institutions used their own protocols to collect whole blood in K2EDTA tubes. For TCRbeta analysis, collaborator samples were shipped as frozen whole blood, as isolated PBMCs, or as DNA extracted from either sample type. TCRbeta CDR3 regions were amplified from genomic DNA using the immunoSEQ Assay, a bias-controlled multiplex PCR. Under the source paper's analysis protocol: The number of nucleated cells in each sample was estimated from the amplification of reference gene primers within the assay. To quantify the absolute abundance of each unique TCRbeta CDR3 rearrangement, sequence reads were collapsed and filtered. Productive Simpson clonality was computed per sample as the square root of Simpson's diversity index over productive rearrangements. Imported from immuneACCESS, the table was reduced by TCRdb to in-frame sequences with V and J called. These copies leave out some clones; in studies compared against another copy, an unresolved V gene accounts for under half, and the cause of the remainder is not known. That table is the source of V, J and clone size, and D and trimming were worked out from the DNA. The sample data list 15,000 to 20,000 clones, and 91% of these were observed just once. The ten largest clones take up less than 9.5% of the sample.

The full study reports these points: Clinical and demographic metadata were provided uncurated, with the amount varying by source and participant.

V and J are truncated by 6 bases and 6 bases respectively, leaving an intervening sequence of 11 bases. The germline V gene supplies CDR1 SGHVS and CDR2 FNYEAQ. The CDR3 sequence holds 13 residues, the cysteine and phenylalanine included. Only CDR3 DNA remains: 39 bases, in frame from the first base. Remarks on this clone: No antigen is known for it. Nothing much larger sits one base from this clone, and base qualities are not available.

This TCR was recovered from a human donor in a cohort sampled during active COVID-19. The sequenced sample was peripheral blood. Recombination connected TRBV7-6 to TRBJ1-4, with no D gene named confidently. The DNA sequence reads TGTGCCAGCAGGGCAGCCGGAGATGAAAAACTGTTTTTT. It encodes CASRAAGDEKLFF.